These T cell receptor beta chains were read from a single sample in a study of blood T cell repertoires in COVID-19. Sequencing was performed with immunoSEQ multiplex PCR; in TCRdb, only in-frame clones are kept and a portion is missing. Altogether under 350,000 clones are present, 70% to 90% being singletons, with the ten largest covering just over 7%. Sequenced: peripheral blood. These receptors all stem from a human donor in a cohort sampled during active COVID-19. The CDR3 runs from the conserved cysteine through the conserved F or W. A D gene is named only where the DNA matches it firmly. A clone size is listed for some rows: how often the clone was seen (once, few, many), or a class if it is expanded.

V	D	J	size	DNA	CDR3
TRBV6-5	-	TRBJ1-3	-	TGTGCCAGCAGTTACTTCCCGGGGGGCCGGGACACCATATATTTT	CASSYFPGGRDTIYF
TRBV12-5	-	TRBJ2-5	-	TGTGCTAGTGGTTTGGGGGCAGTTGAGACCCAGTACTTC	CASGLGAVETQYF
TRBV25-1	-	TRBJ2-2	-	TGTGCCAGCAGTGACCGACAGTACACCGGGGAGCTGTTTTTT	CASSDRQYTGELFF
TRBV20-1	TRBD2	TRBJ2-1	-	TGCAGTGCTAGTGGGCTAGCGGGGGACGGGGATGAGCAGTTCTTC	CSASGLAGDGDEQFF
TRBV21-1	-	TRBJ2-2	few	TGTGCCAGCAGCAAAAATCCAGGGATAGCCGGGGAGCTGTTTTTT	CASSKNPGIAGELFF
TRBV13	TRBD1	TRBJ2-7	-	TGTGCCAGCACCGGGACAGATCACTACGAGCAGTACTTC	CASTGTDHYEQYF
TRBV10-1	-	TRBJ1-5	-	TGCGCCAGCAGTGGACAGCCTGGTCAGCCCCAGCATTTT	CASSGQPGQPQHF
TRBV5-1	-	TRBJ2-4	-	TGCGCCAGCAGCTTGGCCTCGTGGTCAACGGACATTCAGTACTTC	CASSLASWSTDIQYF
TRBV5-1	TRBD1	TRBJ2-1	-	TGCGCCAGCAGCTTGGACAGGGGGTACAATGAGCAGTTCTTC	CASSLDRGYNEQFF
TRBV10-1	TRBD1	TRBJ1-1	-	TGCGCCAGTGGCCCCGGACAGGGGATGACTGAAGCTTTCTTT	CASGPGQGMTEAFF
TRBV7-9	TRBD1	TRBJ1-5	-	TGTGCCAGCAGCGACCGGGACAGTTCTCAGCCCCAGCATTTT	CASSDRDSSQPQHF
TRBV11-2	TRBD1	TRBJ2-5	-	TGTGCCAGCAGGGAAGACAGGGGTGACCAAGAGACCCAGTACTTC	CASREDRGDQETQYF
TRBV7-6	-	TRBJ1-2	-	TGTGCCAGCAGCGAGGTTGGGGGCCCCGGGGGCTACACCTTC	CASSEVGGPGGYTF
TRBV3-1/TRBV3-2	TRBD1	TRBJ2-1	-	TGTGCCAGCAGCCATGCCGGGACAGGGAACAATGAGCAGTTCTTC	CASSHAGTGNNEQFF
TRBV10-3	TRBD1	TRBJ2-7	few	TGTGCCACGAAAATCCGGGACAGGGTACCCGAGCAGTACTTC	CATKIRDRVPEQYF
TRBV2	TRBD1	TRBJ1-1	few	TGTGCCAGCAGGGGACAGGGGGATACTGAAGCTTTCTTT	CASRGQGDTEAFF
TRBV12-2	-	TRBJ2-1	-	TGTGCAAGTCGCTTAGCGTTTTTCCGACCGAATCCGGGACAGGGCACCCATGAGCAGTTCTTC	CASRLAFFRPNPGQGTHEQFF
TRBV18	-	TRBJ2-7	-	TGTGCCAGCTCACCAACGAGGACGGGGGAGCAGTACTTC	CASSPTRTGEQYF
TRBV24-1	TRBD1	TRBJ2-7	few	TGTGCCACCAGTGACACCGGGACAGGGAACGAGCAGTACTTC	CATSDTGTGNEQYF
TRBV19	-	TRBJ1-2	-	TGTGCCAGTAGTATGGTATTCGGGGGGGACTATGGCTACACCTTC	CASSMVFGGDYGYTF
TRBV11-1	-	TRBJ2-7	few	TGTGCCAGCAGCCTCGACAGAAATTACGAGCAGTACTTC	CASSLDRNYEQYF
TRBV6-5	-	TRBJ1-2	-	TGTGCTAATTCCCAGTGGGCAAAAGGAGGTGACGGCTACACCTTC	CANSQWAKGGDGYTF
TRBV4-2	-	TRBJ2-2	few	TGTGCCAGCAGCCCTATGACGGGGGACACCGGGGAGCTGTTTTTT	CASSPMTGDTGELFF
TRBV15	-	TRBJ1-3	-	TGTGCCACCAGCAGAGATAAACAGGGTTACACCATATATTTT	CATSRDKQGYTIYF
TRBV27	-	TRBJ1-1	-	TGTGCCAGCAGTTCATATCAGGGAAACACTGAAGCTTTCTTT	CASSSYQGNTEAFF
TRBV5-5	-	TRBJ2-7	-	TGTGCCAGCAGCTCCGACAGCGTCTCCTACGAGCAGTACTTC	CASSSDSVSYEQYF
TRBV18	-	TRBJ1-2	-	TGTGCCAGCTCGGTCGGGGTTACCTATGGCTACACCTTC	CASSVGVTYGYTF
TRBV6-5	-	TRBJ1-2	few	TGTGCCAGCAGTTCCCTCTATGGCTACACCTTC	CASSSLYGYTF
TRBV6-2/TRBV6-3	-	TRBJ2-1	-	TGTGCCAGCAGTTATAGTGTTGGTGAGCAGTTCTTC	CASSYSVGEQFF
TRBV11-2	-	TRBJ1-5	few	TGTGCCAGCAGCTTAGACAGGGGTCAGCCCCAGCATTTT	CASSLDRGQPQHF
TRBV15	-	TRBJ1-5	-	TGTGCCACCAGCCCGGGGGGAGACGCTCAGCCCCAGCATTTT	CATSPGGDAQPQHF
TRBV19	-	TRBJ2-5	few	TGTGCCAGTTCGAACCTCCAATCCGGGGAGACCCAGTACTTC	CASSNLQSGETQYF
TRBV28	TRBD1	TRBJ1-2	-	TGTGCCAGCAGTTTACTTCGGACAGGGGGCTCCTGGGGCTACACCTTC	CASSLLRTGGSWGYTF
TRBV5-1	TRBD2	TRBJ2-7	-	TGCGCCAGCAGCTTTATAGCGGGGGGATCCTACGAGCAGTACTTC	CASSFIAGGSYEQYF
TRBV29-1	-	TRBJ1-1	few	TGCAGCGTTTTCGACAGGATGAACACTGAAGCTTTCTTT	CSVFDRMNTEAFF
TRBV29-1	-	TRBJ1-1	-	TGCAGCGCTCCGGACACACTGAACACTGAAGCTTTCTTT	CSAPDTLNTEAFF
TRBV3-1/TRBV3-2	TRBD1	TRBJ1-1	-	TGTGCCAGCAGCTGGACAGGGAACACTGAAGCTTTCTTT	CASSWTGNTEAFF
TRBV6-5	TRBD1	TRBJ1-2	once	TGTGCCAGCAGTCAACAGGGGGGAGCTAACTATGGCTACACCTTC	CASSQQGGANYGYTF
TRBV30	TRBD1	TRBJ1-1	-	TGTGCCTGGACACGCCTGGGACAGTTGAACACTGAAGCTTTCTTT	CAWTRLGQLNTEAFF
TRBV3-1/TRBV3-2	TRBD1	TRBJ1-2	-	TGTGCCAGCAGCCAAAGATCGGGACAGGGGTATGGCTACACCTTC	CASSQRSGQGYGYTF
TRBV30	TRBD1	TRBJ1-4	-	TGTGCCTGGAGTGTAGAGGGGGCTCGGAAACTGTTTTTT	CAWSVEGARKLFF
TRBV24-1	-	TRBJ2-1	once	TGTGCCACCAGTGACCGCGAGGCCAATGAGCAGTTCTTC	CATSDREANEQFF
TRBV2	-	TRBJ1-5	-	TGTGCCTGCAGGGCTGGCAATCAGCCCCAGCATTTT	CACRAGNQPQHF
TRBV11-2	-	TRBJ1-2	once	TGTGCCAGCAGCTTAGATTTATTTGGCGGAACTAACTATGGCTACACCTTC	CASSLDLFGGTNYGYTF
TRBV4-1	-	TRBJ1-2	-	TGCGCCAGCAGCCAAGACAGGGGCTATGGCTACACCTTC	CASSQDRGYGYTF
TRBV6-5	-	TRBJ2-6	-	TGTGCCAGCAGTTACGGAGGCGTTTCTGGGGCCAACGTCCTGACTTTC	CASSYGGVSGANVLTF
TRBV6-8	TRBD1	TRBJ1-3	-	TGTGCCAGCAGTCCCCCGGGACAGGGGTCGAGGGCTGGAAACACCATATATTTT	CASSPPGQGSRAGNTIYF
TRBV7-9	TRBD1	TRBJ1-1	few	TGTGCCAGCAGCCCACAGGGGTTAGGCACTGAAGCTTTCTTT	CASSPQGLGTEAFF
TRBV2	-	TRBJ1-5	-	TGTGCCAGCAGAAACGACAGGCAGGGCAATCAGCCCCAGCATTTT	CASRNDRQGNQPQHF
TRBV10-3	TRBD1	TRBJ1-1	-	TGTGCCATCAGTGAGACCGGGACAGAGAACACTGAAGCTTTCTTT	CAISETGTENTEAFF
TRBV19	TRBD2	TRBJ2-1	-	TGTGCCACCCTTAGCGGGGGGTACAATGAGCAGTTCTTC	CATLSGGYNEQFF
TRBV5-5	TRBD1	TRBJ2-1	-	TGTGCCAGCAGCCCCTACAGGGGTGGATCGAATGAGCAGTTCTTC	CASSPYRGGSNEQFF
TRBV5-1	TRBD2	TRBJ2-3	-	TGCGCCAGCAGGCCAGCGGGGGCAAACACAGATACGCAGTATTTT	CASRPAGANTDTQYF
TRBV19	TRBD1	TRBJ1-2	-	TGTGCCAGTCTTGGCAGGGGGCTTAGTGGCTACACCTTC	CASLGRGLSGYTF
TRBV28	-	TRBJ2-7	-	TGTGCCAGCAGTCCCCGCCCGGGACATTTCTACGAGCAGTACTTC	CASSPRPGHFYEQYF